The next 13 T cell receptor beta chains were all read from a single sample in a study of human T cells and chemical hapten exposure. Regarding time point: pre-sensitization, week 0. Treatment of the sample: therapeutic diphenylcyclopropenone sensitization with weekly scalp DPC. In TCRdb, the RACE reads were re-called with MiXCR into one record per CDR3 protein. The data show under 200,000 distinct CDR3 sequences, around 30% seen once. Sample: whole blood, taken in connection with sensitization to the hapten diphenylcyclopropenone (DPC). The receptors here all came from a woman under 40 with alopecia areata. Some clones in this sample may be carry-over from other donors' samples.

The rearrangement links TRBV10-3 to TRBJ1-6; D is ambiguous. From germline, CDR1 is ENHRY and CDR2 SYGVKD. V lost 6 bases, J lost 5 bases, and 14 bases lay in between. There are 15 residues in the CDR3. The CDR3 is CAIRPSGANNSPLHF. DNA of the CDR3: TGTGCCATCAGACCTTCCGGCGCGAATAATTCACCCCTCCACTTT.

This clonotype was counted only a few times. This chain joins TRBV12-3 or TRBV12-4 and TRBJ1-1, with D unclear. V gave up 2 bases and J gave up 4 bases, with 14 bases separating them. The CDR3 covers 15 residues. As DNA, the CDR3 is TGTGCCAGCAGTTTAATAGGGAATGGATTCACTGAAGCTTTCTTT. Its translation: CASSLIGNGFTEAFF.

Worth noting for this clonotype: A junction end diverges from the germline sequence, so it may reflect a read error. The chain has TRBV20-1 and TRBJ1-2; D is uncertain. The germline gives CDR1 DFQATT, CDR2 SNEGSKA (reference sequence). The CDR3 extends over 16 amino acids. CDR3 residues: CSARDAQRPPNYGYTF. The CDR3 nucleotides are TGCAGTGCGAGAGACGCCCAGAGGCCACCTAACTATGGCTACACCTTC.

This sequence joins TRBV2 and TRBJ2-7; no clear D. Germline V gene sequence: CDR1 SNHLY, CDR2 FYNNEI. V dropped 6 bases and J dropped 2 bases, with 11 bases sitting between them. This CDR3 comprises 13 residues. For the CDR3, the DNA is TGTGCCAGCAGCCGCCAGGAGACCTACGAGCAGTACTTC. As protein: CASSRQETYEQYF.

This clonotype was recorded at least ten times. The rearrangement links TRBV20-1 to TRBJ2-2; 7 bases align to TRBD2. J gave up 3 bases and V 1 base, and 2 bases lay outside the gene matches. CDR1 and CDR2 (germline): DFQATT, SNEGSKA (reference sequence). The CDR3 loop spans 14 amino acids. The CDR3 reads CSARVGGDTGELFF. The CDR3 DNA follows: TGCAGTGCTAGAGTGGGGGGGGACACCGGGGAGCTGTTTTTT.

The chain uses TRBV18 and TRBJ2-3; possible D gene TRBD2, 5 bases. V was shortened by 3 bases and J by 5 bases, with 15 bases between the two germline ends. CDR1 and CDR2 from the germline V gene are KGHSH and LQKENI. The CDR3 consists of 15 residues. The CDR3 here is CASSPREGRGDTQYF. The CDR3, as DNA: TGTGCCAGCTCACCTCGCGAGGGCCGCGGAGATACGCAGTATTTT.

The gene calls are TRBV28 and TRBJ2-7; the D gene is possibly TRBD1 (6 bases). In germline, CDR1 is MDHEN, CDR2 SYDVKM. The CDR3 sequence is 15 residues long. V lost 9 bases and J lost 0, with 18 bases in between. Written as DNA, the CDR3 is TGTGCCAGTTGCTTTGGGACACCAAGCTCCTACGAGCAGTACTTC. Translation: CASCFGTPSSYEQYF.

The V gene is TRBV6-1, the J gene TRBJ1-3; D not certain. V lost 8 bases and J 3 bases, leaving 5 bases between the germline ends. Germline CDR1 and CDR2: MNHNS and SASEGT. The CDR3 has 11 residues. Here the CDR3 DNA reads TGTGCCAGCGGAAATGGAAACACCATATATTTT. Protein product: CASGNGNTIYF.

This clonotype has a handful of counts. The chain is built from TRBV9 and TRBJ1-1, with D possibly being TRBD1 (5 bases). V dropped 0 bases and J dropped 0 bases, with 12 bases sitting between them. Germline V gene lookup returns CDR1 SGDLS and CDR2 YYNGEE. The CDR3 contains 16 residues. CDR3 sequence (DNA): TGTGCCAGCAGCGTAGCTAATGGGGGGGTGAACACTGAAGCTTTCTTT. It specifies CASSVANGGVNTEAFF.

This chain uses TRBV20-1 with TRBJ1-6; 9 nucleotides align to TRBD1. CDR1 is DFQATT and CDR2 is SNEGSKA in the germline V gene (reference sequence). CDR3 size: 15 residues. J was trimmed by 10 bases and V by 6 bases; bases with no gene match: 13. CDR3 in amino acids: CSATRDRVTGSPLHF. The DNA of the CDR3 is TGCAGTGCAACCCGGGACAGGGTAACTGGATCACCCCTCCACTTT.

CDR3 region: CASSMILAGRETQYF. CDR3 DNA sequence: TGTGCCAGTAGTATGATACTAGCGGGGCGAGAGACCCAGTACTTC. V is TRBV19 and J is TRBJ2-5; 10 nucleotides agree with TRBD2. Looked up from germline, CDR1 is LNHDA and CDR2 is SQIVND (reference sequence). V shed 3 bases, J shed 4 bases, and the junction held 5 bases outside the gene matches. The CDR3 length is 15 residues.

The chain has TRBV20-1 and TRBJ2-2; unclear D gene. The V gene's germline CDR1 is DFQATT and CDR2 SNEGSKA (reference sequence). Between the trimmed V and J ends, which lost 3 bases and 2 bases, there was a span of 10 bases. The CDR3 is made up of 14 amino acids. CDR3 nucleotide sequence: TGCAGTGCTAGGCAGACACTTAACACCGGGGAGCTGTTTTTT. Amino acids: CSARQTLNTGELFF.

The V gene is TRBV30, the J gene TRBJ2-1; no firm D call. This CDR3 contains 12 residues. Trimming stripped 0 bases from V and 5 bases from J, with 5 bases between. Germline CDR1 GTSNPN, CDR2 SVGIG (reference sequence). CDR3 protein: CAWSVLHNEQFF. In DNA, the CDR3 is TGTGCCTGGAGTGTACTTCACAATGAGCAGTTCTTC.